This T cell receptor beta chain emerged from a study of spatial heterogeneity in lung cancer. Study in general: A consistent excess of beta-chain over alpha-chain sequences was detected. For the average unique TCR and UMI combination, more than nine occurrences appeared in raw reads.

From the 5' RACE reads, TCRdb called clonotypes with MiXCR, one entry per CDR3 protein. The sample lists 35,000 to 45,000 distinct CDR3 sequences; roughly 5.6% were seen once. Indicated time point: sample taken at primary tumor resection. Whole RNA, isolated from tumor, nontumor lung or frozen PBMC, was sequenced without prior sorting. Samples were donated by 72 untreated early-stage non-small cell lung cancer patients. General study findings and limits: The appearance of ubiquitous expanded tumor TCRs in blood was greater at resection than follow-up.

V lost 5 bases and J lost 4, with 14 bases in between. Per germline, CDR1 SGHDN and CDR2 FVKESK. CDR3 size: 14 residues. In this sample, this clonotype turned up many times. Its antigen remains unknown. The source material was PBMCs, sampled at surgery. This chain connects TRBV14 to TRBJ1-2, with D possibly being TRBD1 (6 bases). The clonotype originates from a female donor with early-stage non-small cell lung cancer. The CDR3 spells CASSVSRTAYGYTF. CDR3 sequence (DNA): TGTGCCAGCAGCGTGTCACGGACAGCCTATGGCTACACCTTC.